These T cell receptor beta chains were read from a single sample in a study of OX40 agonist ivuxolimab in advanced cancers. Repertoires were generated with immunoSEQ multiplex PCR, while TCRdb's copy carries only in-frame clones and drops some. This sample has about 90,000 clones, with 90% found just once. The source was CD4+ or CD8+ T cells sorted from blood, collected in a trial of the OX40 agonist ivuxolimab. Source of these receptors: an adult with an advanced solid tumor such as melanoma, head and neck, liver or kidney cancer. CDR3s include the opening cysteine and the closing phenylalanine or tryptophan. D genes are given only for firm matches. Some rows mark clone size as missing; the rest say once, few, many or name a class of expanded clone.

>-|TRBJ1-1|TRBV21-1|-
CASSKGLRGSTEAFF
TGTGCCAGCAGCAAAGGCTTACGAGGGAGCACTGAAGCTTTCTTT
>few|TRBJ1-3|TRBV5-1|-
CASSLAGSSGNTIYF
TGCGCCAGCAGCTTGGCCGGCAGCTCTGGAAACACCATATATTTT
>-|TRBJ2-7|TRBV11-3|-
CASSLGPLYEQYF
TGTGCCAGCAGCTTGGGGCCACTCTACGAGCAGTACTTC
>-|TRBJ1-6|TRBV5-6|TRBD1
CASSFRDRGSPLHF
TGTGCCAGCAGCTTCCGGGACAGGGGGTCACCCCTCCACTTT
>-|TRBJ2-1|TRBV19|TRBD2
CASSLPGLAGGNEQFF
TGTGCCAGTAGCCTTCCGGGACTAGCGGGGGGCAATGAGCAGTTCTTC
>-|TRBJ2-4|TRBV6-1|-
CASSALDRVKNIQYF
TGTGCCAGCAGTGCACTAGACAGAGTCAAAAACATTCAGTACTTC
>-|TRBJ1-2|TRBV9|-
CASSVPGTNLNGYTF
TGTGCCAGCAGCGTTCCCGGGACAAATTTAAATGGCTACACCTTC
>-|TRBJ1-5|TRBV6-6|-
CASSYSVDTAQHF
TGTGCCAGCAGTTACTCGGTGGACACGGCTCAGCATTTT
>-|TRBJ2-5|TRBV27|-
CASTTLLGGFRETQYF
TGTGCCAGCACCACGCTCCTGGGGGGATTTCGAGAGACCCAGTACTTC
>-|TRBJ1-6|TRBV6-5|-
CASSYWGVQNSPLHF
TGTGCCAGCAGTTACTGGGGAGTTCAGAATTCACCCCTCCACTTT
>-|TRBJ2-3|TRBV5-4|-
CASSSPRTDTQYF
TGTGCCAGCAGCTCACCACGCACAGATACGCAGTATTTT
>-|TRBJ2-2|TRBV28|TRBD2
CASRGLKGLAGGRNTGELFF
TGTGCCAGCAGAGGCTTAAAGGGACTAGCGGGAGGGAGGAACACCGGGGAGCTGTTTTTT
>-|TRBJ2-7|TRBV5-1|-
CASQPPGAHEQYF
TGCGCCAGCCAACCCCCGGGTGCCCACGAGCAGTACTTC
>-|TRBJ2-5|TRBV5-4|-
CASSLVGVETQYF
TGTGCCAGCAGCTTGGTGGGGGTGGAGACCCAGTACTTC
>-|TRBJ2-7|TRBV28|TRBD2
CASSSLAGVNEQYF
TGTGCCAGCAGTTCCTTAGCGGGAGTAAACGAGCAGTACTTC
>-|TRBJ1-4|TRBV28|TRBD1
CASSQWTGGNEKLFF
TGTGCCAGCAGTCAATGGACAGGGGGGAATGAAAAACTGTTTTTT